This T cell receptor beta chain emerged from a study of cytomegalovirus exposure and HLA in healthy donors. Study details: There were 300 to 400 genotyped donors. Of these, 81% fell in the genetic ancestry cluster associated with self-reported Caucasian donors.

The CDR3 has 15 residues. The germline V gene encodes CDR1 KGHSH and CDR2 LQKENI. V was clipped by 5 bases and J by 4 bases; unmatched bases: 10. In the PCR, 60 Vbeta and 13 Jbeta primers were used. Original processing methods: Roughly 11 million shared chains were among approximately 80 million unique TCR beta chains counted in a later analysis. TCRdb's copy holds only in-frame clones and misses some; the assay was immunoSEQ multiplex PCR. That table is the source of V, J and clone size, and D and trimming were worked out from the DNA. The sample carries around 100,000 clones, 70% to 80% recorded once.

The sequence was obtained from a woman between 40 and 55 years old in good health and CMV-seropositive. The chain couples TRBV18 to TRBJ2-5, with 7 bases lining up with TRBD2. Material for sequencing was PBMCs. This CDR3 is CASSRAGAGPETQYF. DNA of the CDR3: TGTGCCAGCTCAAGGGCGGGAGCGGGCCCAGAGACCCAGTACTTC.